This T cell receptor (beta chain) was sequenced for a study of blood T cell repertoires in COVID-19. Background on the study: Nucleic acid was either cDNA or gDNA, and it came from T cells, B-cell-depleted T cells, or PBMCs.

This clone was seen just once. In the authors' methods: Amplification of reference gene primers was used by the study to estimate nucleated cell counts. Measured with immunoSEQ multiplex PCR; TCRdb has only the in-frame clones, and not every one. D and trimming were read from the DNA, whereas the V and J calls and clone size are those reported in that table. The data contain 90,000 to 95,000 clones, roughly 91% of them singletons. The material sequenced was peripheral blood. This receptor was identified in an elderly woman with active COVID-19.

The CDR3 coding sequence is TGTGCCAGCAGTACTACCGGGAACACCATATATTTT. This sequence encodes CASSTTGNTIYF. The chain carries TRBV28 and TRBJ1-3; D gene uncertain. The CDR3 length is 12 residues. Trimming took 5 bases from V and 7 from J, leaving 9 bases between them. Germline loops: CDR1 MDHEN, CDR2 SYDVKM.